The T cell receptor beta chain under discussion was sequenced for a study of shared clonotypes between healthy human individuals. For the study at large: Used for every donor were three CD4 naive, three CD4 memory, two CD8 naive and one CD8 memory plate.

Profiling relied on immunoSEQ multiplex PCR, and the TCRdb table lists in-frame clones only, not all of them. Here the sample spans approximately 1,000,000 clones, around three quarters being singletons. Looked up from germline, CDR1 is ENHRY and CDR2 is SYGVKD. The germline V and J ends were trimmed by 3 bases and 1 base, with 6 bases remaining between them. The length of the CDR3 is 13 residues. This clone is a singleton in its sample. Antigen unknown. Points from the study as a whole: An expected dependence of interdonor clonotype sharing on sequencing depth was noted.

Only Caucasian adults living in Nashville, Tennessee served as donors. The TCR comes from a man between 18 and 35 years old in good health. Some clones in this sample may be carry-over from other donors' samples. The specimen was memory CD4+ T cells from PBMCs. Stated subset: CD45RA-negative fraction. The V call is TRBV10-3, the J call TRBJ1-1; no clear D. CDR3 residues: CAISDVANTEAFF. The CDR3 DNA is TGTGCCATCAGTGACGTGGCGAACACTGAAGCTTTCTTT.